This T cell receptor beta chain was documented in a study of blood T cell repertoires in COVID-19 (dated by TCRdb to 2018 to 2021). For context, the study as a whole: Samples covering the acute and convalescent phases of COVID-19 were provided by collaborators in the United States, Italy and Spain. The prospective study material was composed of cDNA or gDNA derived from T cells, B-cell-depleted T cells, or PBMCs. The dataset comprised deeply sampled blood TCRbeta repertoires from subjects exposed to, actively infected with, or recovered from COVID-19. The repertoires were released in a freely available public database intended as a resource for research on the immune response to SARS-CoV-2. The samples were drawn from the first 160 participants of the ongoing ImmuneRACE study and from 950 to 1,500 subjects provided by 6 global collaborators. Nearly every sample came with metadata listing a de-identified subject ID, COVID-19 status, age in years and sex. Where HLA class I and class II types were available, the types were taken from metadata supplied by the sample provider, not from assay-based typing. The full study reports these points: How much clinical and demographic metadata was included differed by source and by participant, and the metadata was provided uncurated.

For this clone: What antigen it recognizes has not been identified. Base qualities were left out, and no much larger clone turns up one base away.

TCRbeta CDR3 regions were amplified from genomic DNA using the immunoSEQ Assay, a bias-controlled multiplex PCR. In the paper's pipeline: The number of nucleated cells in each sample was estimated from the amplification of reference gene primers within the assay. To quantify the absolute abundance of each unique TCRbeta CDR3 rearrangement, sequence reads were collapsed and filtered. For each sample, productive Simpson clonality was calculated by taking the square root of Simpson's diversity index across productive rearrangements. Held by TCRdb, this immuneACCESS table contains in-frame sequences only and omits some clones. Under half of the omission traces to an unresolved V gene where checked; the cause of the rest is unknown. V, J and clone size are taken as reported in that table, and D and trimming were inferred from the DNA itself. In all, the sample holds 350,000 to 450,000 clones, and about 89% of those were seen once. About 0.83% of the sample goes to the ten largest clones.

In the prospective study, participants were 18 to 89 years old, resided in about two dozen geographic areas of the United States, and were enrolled through a virtual design. In the prospective study, participants were assigned to cohorts based on the clinical history participants reported in a screening survey and a study questionnaire. Exposed participants had been in contact with someone with a PCR-confirmed or clinician-diagnosed COVID-19 case within 2 weeks of study entry. In the prospective study, whole blood, serum and a nasopharyngeal or oropharyngeal swab were collected from each participant by mobile phlebotomists. Participants in the prospective study had the option to provide additional blood draws and questionnaires over an approximately 2-month period. Prospective study blood samples were shipped either frozen or at room temperature before DNA extraction. CDR1 and CDR2, looked up from the germline V gene, are SNHLY and FYNNEI. A distance of 22 bases separates the germline ends of V and J, which lose 7 bases and 7 bases respectively. The CDR3 starts with the cysteine, ends with the phenylalanine, and has 16 residues. Only the CDR3 portion is preserved as DNA: 48 bases, with reading frame beginning at the first base.

The V and J genes are TRBV2 and TRBJ1-4, with TRBD1 perhaps the D gene, on 5 matching bases. This clonotype was obtained from a woman between 35 and 50 years old who had been exposed to COVID-19. The source material was PBMCs or T cells enriched from blood (not recorded which). The DNA sequence follows: TGTGCCAGCACCCGAGACGGAGTCAGGGCCGGTGAAAAACTGTTTTTT. It specifies CASTRDGVRAGEKLFF.